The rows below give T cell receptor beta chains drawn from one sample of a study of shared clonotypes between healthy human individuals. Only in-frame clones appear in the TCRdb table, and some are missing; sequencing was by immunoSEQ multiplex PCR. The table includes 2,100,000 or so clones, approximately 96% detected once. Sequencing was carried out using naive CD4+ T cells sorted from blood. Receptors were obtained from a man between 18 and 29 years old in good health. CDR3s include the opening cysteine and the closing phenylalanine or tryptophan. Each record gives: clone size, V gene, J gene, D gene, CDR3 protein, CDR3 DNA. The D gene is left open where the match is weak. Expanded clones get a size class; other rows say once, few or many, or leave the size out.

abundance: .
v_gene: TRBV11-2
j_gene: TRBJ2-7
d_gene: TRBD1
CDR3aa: CASSPPTGTGLYYEQYF
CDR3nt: TGTGCCAGCAGCCCCCCAACGGGGACAGGGCTATACTACGAGCAGTACTTC

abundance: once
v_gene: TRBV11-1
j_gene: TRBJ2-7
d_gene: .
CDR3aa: CASSRMTASYEQYF
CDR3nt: TGTGCCAGCAGCCGAATGACAGCTTCCTACGAGCAGTACTTC

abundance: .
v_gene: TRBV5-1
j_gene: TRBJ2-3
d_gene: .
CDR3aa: CASSSTGYTDTQYF
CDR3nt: TGCGCCAGCAGCTCCACGGGATACACAGATACGCAGTATTTT

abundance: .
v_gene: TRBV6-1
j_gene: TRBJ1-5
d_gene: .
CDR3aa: CASSPGQPYQPQHF
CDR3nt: TGTGCCAGCAGCCCAGGACAGCCCTATCAGCCCCAGCATTTT

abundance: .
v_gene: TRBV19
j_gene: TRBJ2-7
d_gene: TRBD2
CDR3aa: CASSLGAGGTYEQYF
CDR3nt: TGTGCCAGTAGCCTGGGGGCGGGAGGGACCTACGAGCAGTACTTC

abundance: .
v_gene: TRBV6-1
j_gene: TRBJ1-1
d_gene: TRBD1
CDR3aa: CASGRQGSTEAFF
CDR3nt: TGTGCCAGCGGCCGACAGGGGAGCACTGAAGCTTTCTTT

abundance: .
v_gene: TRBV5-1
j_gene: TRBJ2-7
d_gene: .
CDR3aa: CASSLEPGPNYEQYF
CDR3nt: TGCGCCAGCAGCTTGGAACCGGGACCCAACTACGAGCAGTACTTC

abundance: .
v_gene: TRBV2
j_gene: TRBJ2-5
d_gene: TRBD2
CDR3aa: CASSLLAEETQYF
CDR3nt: TGTGCCAGCAGTTTACTAGCGGAAGAGACCCAGTACTTC

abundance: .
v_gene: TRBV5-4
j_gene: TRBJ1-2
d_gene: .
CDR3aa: CASSFGGLTGYTF
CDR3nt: TGTGCCAGCAGCTTTGGAGGGCTAACCGGCTACACCTTC

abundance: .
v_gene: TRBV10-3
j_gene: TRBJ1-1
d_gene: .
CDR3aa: CAISESFPGDTEAFF
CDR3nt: TGTGCCATCAGTGAGTCGTTCCCGGGGGACACTGAAGCTTTCTTT

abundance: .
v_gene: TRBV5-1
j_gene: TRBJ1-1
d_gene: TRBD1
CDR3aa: CASSLGQGSSSEAFF
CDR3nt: TGCGCCAGCAGCTTAGGACAGGGTTCTTCTTCTGAAGCTTTCTTT

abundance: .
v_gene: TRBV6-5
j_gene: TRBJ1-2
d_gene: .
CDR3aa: CASTTGLGNYGYTF
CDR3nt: TGTGCCAGCACCACAGGGCTGGGGAACTATGGCTACACCTTC

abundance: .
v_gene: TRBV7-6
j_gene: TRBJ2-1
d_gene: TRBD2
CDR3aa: CASSPSGETLSGEQFF
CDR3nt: TGTGCCAGCAGCCCTAGCGGGGAGACCCTGAGCGGAGAGCAGTTCTTC

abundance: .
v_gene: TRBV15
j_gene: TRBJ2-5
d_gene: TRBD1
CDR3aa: CATGQGAEETQYF
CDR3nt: TGTGCCACCGGGCAGGGGGCGGAAGAGACCCAGTACTTC

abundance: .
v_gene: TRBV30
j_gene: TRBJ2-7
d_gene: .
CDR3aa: CAWNPGRDYEQYF
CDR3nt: TGTGCCTGGAACCCAGGCAGGGACTACGAGCAGTACTTC

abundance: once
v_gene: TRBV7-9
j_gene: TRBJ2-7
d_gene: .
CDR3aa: CASSLGQAIYEQYF
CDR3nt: TGTGCCAGCAGCTTGGGCCAGGCGATCTACGAGCAGTACTTC

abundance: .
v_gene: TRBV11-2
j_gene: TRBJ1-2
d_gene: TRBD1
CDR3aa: CASTKTGGDSYGYTF
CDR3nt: TGTGCCAGCACCAAGACAGGGGGCGATTCTTATGGCTACACCTTC

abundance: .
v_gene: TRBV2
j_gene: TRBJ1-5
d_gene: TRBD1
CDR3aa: CASSGGTAPSQPQHF
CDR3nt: TGTGCCAGCAGTGGCGGGACAGCCCCGAGTCAGCCCCAGCATTTT

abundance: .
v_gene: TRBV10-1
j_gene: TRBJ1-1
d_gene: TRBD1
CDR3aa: CASSESTGFAEAFF
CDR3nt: TGCGCCAGCAGTGAGTCGACAGGGTTCGCTGAAGCTTTCTTT

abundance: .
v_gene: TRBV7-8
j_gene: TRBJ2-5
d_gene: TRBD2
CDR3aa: CASIRTSGGAWETQYF
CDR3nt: TGTGCCAGCATCCGGACTAGCGGGGGGGCTTGGGAGACCCAGTACTTC

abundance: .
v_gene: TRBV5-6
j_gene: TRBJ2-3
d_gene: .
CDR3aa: CASSLLSDTQYF
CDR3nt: TGTGCCAGCAGCTTGTTGTCAGATACGCAGTATTTT

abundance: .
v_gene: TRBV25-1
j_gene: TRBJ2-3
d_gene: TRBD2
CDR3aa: CASSEWGGNPTQYF
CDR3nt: TGTGCCAGCAGTGAATGGGGGGGGAACCCTACGCAGTATTTT

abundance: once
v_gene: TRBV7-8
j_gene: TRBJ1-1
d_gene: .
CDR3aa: CASSLSGAGTEAFF
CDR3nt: TGTGCCAGCAGCCTTTCAGGTGCGGGCACTGAAGCTTTCTTT

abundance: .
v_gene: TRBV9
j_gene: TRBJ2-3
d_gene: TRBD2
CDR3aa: CASSVGLAGVGDTQYF
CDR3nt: TGTGCCAGCAGCGTAGGACTAGCGGGAGTGGGGGATACGCAGTATTTT

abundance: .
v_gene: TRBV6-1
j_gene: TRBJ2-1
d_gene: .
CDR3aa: CASTRDTSSYNEQFF
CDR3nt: TGTGCCAGCACTAGGGACACAAGCTCCTACAATGAGCAGTTCTTC

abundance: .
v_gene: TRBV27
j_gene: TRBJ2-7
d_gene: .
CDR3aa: CASSLLSSYEQYF
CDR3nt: TGTGCCAGCAGTTTACTTAGCTCCTACGAGCAGTACTTC

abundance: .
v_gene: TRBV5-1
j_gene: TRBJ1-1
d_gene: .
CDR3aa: CASHPGGGEGTEAFF
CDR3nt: TGCGCCAGCCATCCGGGTGGGGGCGAGGGCACTGAAGCTTTCTTT

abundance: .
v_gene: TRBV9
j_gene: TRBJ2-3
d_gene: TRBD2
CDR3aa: CASSASGGTSDTQYF
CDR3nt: TGTGCCAGCAGCGCTAGCGGGGGGACGTCAGATACGCAGTATTTT

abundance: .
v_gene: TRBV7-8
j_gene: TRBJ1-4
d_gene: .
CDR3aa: CASSFGVMGEKLFF
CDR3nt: TGTGCCAGCAGCTTCGGTGTTATGGGTGAAAAACTGTTTTTT